Listed below are T cell receptor beta chains from one sample, sequenced in a study of blood T cell repertoires in COVID-19. Assay used: immunoSEQ multiplex PCR; TCRdb lists only in-frame clones, some missing. The table records about 120,000 clones, over 80% of them present only once. What was sequenced was peripheral blood. Receptors were obtained from a woman in her 70s with acute or convalescent COVID-19. CDR3s leave out the opening cysteine and the closing phenylalanine or tryptophan.

V gene: TRBV5-1; J gene: TRBJ2-3; CDR3 protein: ASSLYRDTQY
V gene: TRBV18; J gene: TRBJ2-7; CDR3 protein: ASSPRGPGTGISYEQY
V gene: TRBV28; J gene: TRBJ2-5; CDR3 protein: ASSLGQIETQY
V gene: TRBV3-1/TRBV3-2; J gene: TRBJ1-4; CDR3 protein: ASSQAPGSNEKLF
V gene: TRBV7-2; J gene: TRBJ1-6; CDR3 protein: ASSPRQGGSPLH
V gene: TRBV3-1/TRBV3-2; J gene: TRBJ1-1; CDR3 protein: ASSQDQWTGMNTEAF
V gene: TRBV9; J gene: TRBJ1-5; CDR3 protein: ASSSRQSNQPQH
V gene: TRBV7-9; J gene: TRBJ1-1; CDR3 protein: ASSGTGGGTEAF
V gene: TRBV30; J gene: TRBJ1-5; CDR3 protein: AWGAGQMNLGPQH
V gene: TRBV28; J gene: TRBJ1-2; CDR3 protein: ASRTTGTGYFYGYT
V gene: TRBV5-5; J gene: TRBJ2-2; CDR3 protein: ASSFGILGEAGELF
V gene: TRBV28; J gene: TRBJ2-2; CDR3 protein: ASGGGRTGELF
V gene: TRBV10-1; J gene: TRBJ1-5; CDR3 protein: AKSGTGGPNQPQH
V gene: TRBV9; J gene: TRBJ2-1; CDR3 protein: ASSVDNRDSYNEQF
V gene: TRBV2; J gene: TRBJ1-2; CDR3 protein: ASSLEGLDGYT
V gene: TRBV28; J gene: TRBJ1-2; CDR3 protein: ASSGPGQGNGGYT
V gene: TRBV3-1/TRBV3-2; J gene: TRBJ1-2; CDR3 protein: ASSDGWQGASGYT
V gene: TRBV13; J gene: TRBJ2-2; CDR3 protein: ASSQTGTGWAGELF
V gene: TRBV6-2/TRBV6-3; J gene: TRBJ1-3; CDR3 protein: ASSGPRRGSGNTIY
V gene: TRBV19; J gene: TRBJ1-3; CDR3 protein: ASSILGTGAQNTIY
V gene: TRBV6-1; J gene: TRBJ2-3; CDR3 protein: ASSEGQGTDTQY
V gene: TRBV2; J gene: TRBJ2-1; CDR3 protein: ASSAALGAHNEQF
V gene: TRBV11-3; J gene: TRBJ2-1; CDR3 protein: ASSLLGANEQF
V gene: TRBV28; J gene: TRBJ2-1; CDR3 protein: ASMPGGELGQF
V gene: TRBV30; J gene: TRBJ1-2; CDR3 protein: AWKAQGTAIYT
V gene: TRBV4-1; J gene: TRBJ2-2; CDR3 protein: ASSQVYGTTPSGELF
V gene: TRBV18; J gene: TRBJ2-5; CDR3 protein: ASSPPGVQETQY
V gene: TRBV30; J gene: TRBJ1-6; CDR3 protein: AWTTGGTGGNSPLH
V gene: TRBV20-1; J gene: TRBJ1-6; CDR3 protein: SASASIYNSPLH
V gene: TRBV3-1/TRBV3-2; J gene: TRBJ2-5; CDR3 protein: ASRTRQGGKFKETQY
V gene: TRBV19; J gene: TRBJ1-2; CDR3 protein: ASSKGQYYGYT
V gene: TRBV12-3/TRBV12-4; J gene: TRBJ1-4; CDR3 protein: ASTLEEEKLF
V gene: TRBV28; J gene: TRBJ1-5; CDR3 protein: ASSSQPQH
V gene: TRBV2; J gene: TRBJ2-1; CDR3 protein: ASSENPRNAYNEQF
V gene: TRBV7-7; J gene: TRBJ2-5; CDR3 protein: ASSPGSQETQY
V gene: TRBV5-1; J gene: TRBJ1-2; CDR3 protein: AGSFHRDSGSGYT
V gene: TRBV19; J gene: TRBJ1-5; CDR3 protein: ASSIVFGTGFGSNQPQH
V gene: TRBV4-1; J gene: TRBJ1-2; CDR3 protein: ASSQGDSVDGYT
V gene: TRBV6-5; J gene: TRBJ2-2; CDR3 protein: ASTLDRGNTGELF
V gene: TRBV6-5; J gene: TRBJ2-7; CDR3 protein: ASRTTSGGEYEQY
V gene: TRBV28; J gene: TRBJ1-2; CDR3 protein: ASSFPGQLYGYT
V gene: TRBV28; J gene: TRBJ1-5; CDR3 protein: ASTRPSRGNQPQH
V gene: TRBV5-5; J gene: TRBJ1-1; CDR3 protein: ASSLRTALYTEAF
V gene: TRBV2; J gene: TRBJ1-5; CDR3 protein: ASSPTESNQPQH
V gene: TRBV29-1; J gene: TRBJ2-7; CDR3 protein: SGGEGAGYEQY
V gene: TRBV10-3; J gene: TRBJ2-6; CDR3 protein: AISRTGQGANVLT
V gene: TRBV4-1; J gene: TRBJ1-1; CDR3 protein: ASSQVTGTEAF
V gene: TRBV5-1; J gene: TRBJ2-6; CDR3 protein: ASSLAHSGANVLT
V gene: TRBV24-1; J gene: TRBJ2-3; CDR3 protein: ATSDTFLAGGPDTQY
V gene: TRBV2; J gene: TRBJ1-4; CDR3 protein: ASSVRGEEKLF
V gene: TRBV11-3; J gene: TRBJ2-1; CDR3 protein: ASSLGDTDEQF
V gene: TRBV7-3; J gene: TRBJ2-1; CDR3 protein: ASSRTGGSYNEQF
V gene: TRBV7-9; J gene: TRBJ2-2; CDR3 protein: ASSFTGTGELF
V gene: TRBV7-2; J gene: TRBJ2-7; CDR3 protein: ASSLVFAGANYEQY
V gene: TRBV14; J gene: TRBJ2-5; CDR3 protein: ASSQDVLGGGPFQETQY
V gene: TRBV5-1; J gene: TRBJ1-3; CDR3 protein: ASSPGQTVSGNTIY
V gene: TRBV28; J gene: TRBJ2-7; CDR3 protein: ASSLGDRAYEQY
V gene: TRBV4-1; J gene: TRBJ2-1; CDR3 protein: ASSQERGNEQF
V gene: TRBV28; J gene: TRBJ1-4; CDR3 protein: ASSFGRATNEKLF